This TCR beta chain was recovered during a study of PD-L1 blockade in urothelial cancer. Overall study context: Blood drawn 3 weeks (second dose) and 6 weeks after treatment start was analyzed.

This clone turned up a few times. Germline V gene sequence: CDR1 MNHNS, CDR2 SASEGT. The CDR3 consists of 15 residues. With 5 bases clipped from V and 7 bases from J, the junction kept 7 bases outside the gene matches. Between 1 and 8 samples per patient were obtained, pretreatment and on-treatment. A spike-in of synthetic TCR analog templates was added to each PCR. Profiled with immunoSEQ multiplex PCR; TCRdb holds only in-frame clones, not every one. The table shows over 50,000 clones, with around 83% occurring only once. This material consisted of PBMCs, taken around atezolizumab (anti-PD-L1) treatment. The clonotype was recovered from a man aged 45 to 65 with urothelial cancer. The rearrangement uses TRBV6-1 and TRBJ2-1; 11 bases map to TRBD2. Here the CDR3 reads CASSITSGRMNEQFF. In DNA form, the CDR3 reads TGTGCCAGCAGTATAACTAGCGGGAGAATGAATGAGCAGTTCTTC.